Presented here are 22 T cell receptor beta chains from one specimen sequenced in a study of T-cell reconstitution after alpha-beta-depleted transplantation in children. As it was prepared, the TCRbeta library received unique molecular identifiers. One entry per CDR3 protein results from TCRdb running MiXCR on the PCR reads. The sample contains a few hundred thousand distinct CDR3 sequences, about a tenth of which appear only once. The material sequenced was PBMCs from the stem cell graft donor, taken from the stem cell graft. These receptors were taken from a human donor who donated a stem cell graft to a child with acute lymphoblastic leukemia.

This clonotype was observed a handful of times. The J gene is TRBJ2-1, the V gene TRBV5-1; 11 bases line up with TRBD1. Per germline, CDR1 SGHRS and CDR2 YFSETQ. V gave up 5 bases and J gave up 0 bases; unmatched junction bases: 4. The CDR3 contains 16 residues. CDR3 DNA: TGCGCCAGCAGGGACAGGGGGCCGAGCTCCTACAATGAGCAGTTCTTC. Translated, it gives CASRDRGPSSYNEQFF.

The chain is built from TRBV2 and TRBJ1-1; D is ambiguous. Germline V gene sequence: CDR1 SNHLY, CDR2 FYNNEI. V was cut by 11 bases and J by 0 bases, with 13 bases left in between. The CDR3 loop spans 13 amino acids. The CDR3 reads CAGNRDLNTEAFF. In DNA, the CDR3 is TGTGCCGGCAACCGGGATCTGAACACTGAAGCTTTCTTT.

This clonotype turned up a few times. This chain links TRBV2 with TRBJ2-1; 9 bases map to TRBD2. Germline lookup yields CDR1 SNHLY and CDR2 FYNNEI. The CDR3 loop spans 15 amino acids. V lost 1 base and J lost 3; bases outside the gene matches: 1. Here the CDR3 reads CASSEVAGVYNEQFF. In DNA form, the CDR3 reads TGTGCCAGCAGTGAAGTAGCGGGAGTCTACAATGAGCAGTTCTTC.

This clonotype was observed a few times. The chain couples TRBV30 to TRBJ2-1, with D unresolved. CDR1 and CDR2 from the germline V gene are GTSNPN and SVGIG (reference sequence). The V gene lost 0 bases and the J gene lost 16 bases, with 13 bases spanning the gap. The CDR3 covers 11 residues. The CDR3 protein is CAWSVSLGIFF. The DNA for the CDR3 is TGTGCCTGGAGTGTTTCTTTGGGTATATTCTTC.

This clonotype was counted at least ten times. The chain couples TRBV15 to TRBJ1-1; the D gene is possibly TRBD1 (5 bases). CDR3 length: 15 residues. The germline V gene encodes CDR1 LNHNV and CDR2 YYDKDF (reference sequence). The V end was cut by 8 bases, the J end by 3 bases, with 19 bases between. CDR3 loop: CATSYGGLMDTEAFF. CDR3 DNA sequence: TGTGCCACCTCATACGGGGGGTTGATGGACACTGAAGCTTTCTTT.

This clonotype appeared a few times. CDR3 coding DNA: TGTGCCAGCAGCACAGCGGGAGGGTCTATCTACGAGCAGTACTTC. Amino acids: CASSTAGGSIYEQYF. The chain is built from TRBV7-2 and TRBJ2-7; TRBD2 matches at 10 bases. From germline, CDR1 is SGHTA and CDR2 FQGNSA. The length of the CDR3 is 15 residues. V gave up 5 bases and J gave up 3 bases; unmatched junction bases: 7. Full variable domain (remainder filled in from reference TRBV7-2 and TRBJ2-7): GAGVSQSPSNKVTEKGKDVELRCDPISGHTALYWYRQSLGQGLEFLIYFQGNSAPDKSGLPSDRFSAERTGGSVSTLTIQRTQQEDSAVYLCASSTAGGSIYEQYFGPGTRLTVT.

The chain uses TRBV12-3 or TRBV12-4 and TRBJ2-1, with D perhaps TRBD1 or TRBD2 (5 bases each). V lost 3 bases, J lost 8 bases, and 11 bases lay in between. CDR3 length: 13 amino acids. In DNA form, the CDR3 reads TGTGCCAGCAGTTTTCGAGGGGTCGATGAGCAGTTCTTC. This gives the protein CASSFRGVDEQFF.

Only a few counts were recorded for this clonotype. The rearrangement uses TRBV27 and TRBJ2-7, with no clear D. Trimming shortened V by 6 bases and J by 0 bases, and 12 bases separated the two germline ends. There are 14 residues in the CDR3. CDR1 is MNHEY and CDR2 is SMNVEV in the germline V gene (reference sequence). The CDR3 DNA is TGTGCCAGCAGCAACGGTGGAAGCTCCTACGAGCAGTACTTC. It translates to CASSNGGSSYEQYF.

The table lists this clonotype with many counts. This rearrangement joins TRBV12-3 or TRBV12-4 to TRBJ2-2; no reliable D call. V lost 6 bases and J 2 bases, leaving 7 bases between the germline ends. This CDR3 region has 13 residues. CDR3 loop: CASSPLNTGELFF. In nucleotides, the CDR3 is TGTGCCAGCAGCCCACTAAACACCGGGGAGCTGTTTTTT.

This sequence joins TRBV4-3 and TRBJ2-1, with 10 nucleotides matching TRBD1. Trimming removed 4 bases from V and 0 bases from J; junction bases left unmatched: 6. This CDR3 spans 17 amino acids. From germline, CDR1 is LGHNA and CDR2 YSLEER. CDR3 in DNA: TGCGCCAGCAGCCCAGGGACAGGGGCTCACTCCTACAATGAGCAGTTCTTC. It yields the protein CASSPGTGAHSYNEQFF.

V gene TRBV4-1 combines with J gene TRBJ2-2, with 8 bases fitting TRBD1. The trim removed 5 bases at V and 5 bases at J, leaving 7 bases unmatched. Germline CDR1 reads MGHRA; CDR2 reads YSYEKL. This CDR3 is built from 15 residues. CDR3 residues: CASSSWTGRTGELFF. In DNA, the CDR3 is TGCGCCAGCAGCTCCTGGACAGGGCGTACCGGGGAGCTGTTTTTT.

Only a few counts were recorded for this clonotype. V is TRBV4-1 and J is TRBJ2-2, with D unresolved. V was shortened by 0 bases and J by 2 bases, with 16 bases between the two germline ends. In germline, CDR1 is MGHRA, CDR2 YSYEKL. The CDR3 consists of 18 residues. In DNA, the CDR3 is TGCGCCAGCAGCCAAGATCAGGCGGTCCCCAGAAACACCGGGGAGCTGTTTTTT. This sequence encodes CASSQDQAVPRNTGELFF.

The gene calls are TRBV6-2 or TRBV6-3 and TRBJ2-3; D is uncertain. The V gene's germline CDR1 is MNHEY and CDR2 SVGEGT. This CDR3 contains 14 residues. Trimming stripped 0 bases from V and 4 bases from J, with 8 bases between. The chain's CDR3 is CASSYSQVADTQYF. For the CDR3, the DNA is TGTGCCAGCAGTTACTCGCAAGTTGCAGATACGCAGTATTTT.

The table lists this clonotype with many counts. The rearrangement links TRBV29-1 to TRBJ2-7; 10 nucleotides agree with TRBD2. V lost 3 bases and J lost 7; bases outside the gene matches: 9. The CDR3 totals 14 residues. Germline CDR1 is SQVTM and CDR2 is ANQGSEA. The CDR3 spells CSVDRAGGPGEQYF. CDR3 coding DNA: TGCAGCGTTGATCGAGCGGGAGGGCCCGGGGAGCAGTACTTC.

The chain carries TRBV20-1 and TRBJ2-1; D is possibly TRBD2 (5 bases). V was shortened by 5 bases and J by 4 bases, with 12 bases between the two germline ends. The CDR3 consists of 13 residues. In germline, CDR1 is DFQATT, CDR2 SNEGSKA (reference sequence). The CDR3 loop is CSAPRTGYNEQFF. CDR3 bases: TGCAGTGCTCCACGGACTGGATACAATGAGCAGTTCTTC.

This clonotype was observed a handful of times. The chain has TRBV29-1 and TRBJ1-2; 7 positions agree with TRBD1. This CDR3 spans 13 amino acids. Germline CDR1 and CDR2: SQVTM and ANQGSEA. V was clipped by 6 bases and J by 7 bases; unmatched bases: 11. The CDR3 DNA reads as TGCAGCGTCGGGAGGGGGCAGGGGGGTGGCTACACCTTC. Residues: CSVGRGQGGGYTF. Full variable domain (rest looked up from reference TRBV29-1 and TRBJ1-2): SAVISQKPSRDICQRGTSLTIQCQVDSQVTMMFWYRQQPGQSLTLIATANQGSEATYESGFVIDKFPISRPNLTFSTLTVSNMSPEDSSIYLCSVGRGQGGGYTFGSGTRLTVV.

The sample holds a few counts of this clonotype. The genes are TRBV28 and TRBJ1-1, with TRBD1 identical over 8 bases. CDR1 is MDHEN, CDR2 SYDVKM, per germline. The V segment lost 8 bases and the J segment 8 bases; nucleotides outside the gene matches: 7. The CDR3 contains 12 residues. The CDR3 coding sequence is TGTGCCAGCCGACAGGGGCTGGGAGAAGCTTTCTTT. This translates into CASRQGLGEAFF.

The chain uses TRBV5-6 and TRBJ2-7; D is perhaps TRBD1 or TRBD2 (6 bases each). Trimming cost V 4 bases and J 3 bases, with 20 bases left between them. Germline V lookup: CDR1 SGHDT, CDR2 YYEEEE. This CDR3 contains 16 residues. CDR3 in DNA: TGTGCCAGCAGCCCCGGCGGGGCAGGGGCGCACTACGAGCAGTACTTC. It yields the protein CASSPGGAGAHYEQYF.

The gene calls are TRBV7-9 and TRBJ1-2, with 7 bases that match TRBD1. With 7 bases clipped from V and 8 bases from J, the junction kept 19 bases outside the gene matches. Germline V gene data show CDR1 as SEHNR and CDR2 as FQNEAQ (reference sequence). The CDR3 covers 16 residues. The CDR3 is CASISTARQGLVGYTF. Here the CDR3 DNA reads TGTGCCAGCATCTCGACGGCGAGACAGGGTTTAGTAGGCTACACCTTC.

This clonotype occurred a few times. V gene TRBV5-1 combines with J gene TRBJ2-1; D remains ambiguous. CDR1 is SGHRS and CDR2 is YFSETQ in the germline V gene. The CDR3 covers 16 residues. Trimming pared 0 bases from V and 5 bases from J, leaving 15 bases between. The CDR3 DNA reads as TGCGCCAGCAGCTTGGCCTCCCGCGGAGACAACAATGAGCAGTTCTTC. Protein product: CASSLASRGDNNEQFF. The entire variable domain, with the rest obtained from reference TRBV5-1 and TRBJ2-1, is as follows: KAGVTQTPRYLIKTRGQQVTLSCSPISGHRSVSWYQQTPGQGLQFLFEYFSETQRNKGNFPGRFSGRQFSNSRSEMNVSTLELGDSALYLCASSLASRGDNNEQFFGPGTRLTVL.

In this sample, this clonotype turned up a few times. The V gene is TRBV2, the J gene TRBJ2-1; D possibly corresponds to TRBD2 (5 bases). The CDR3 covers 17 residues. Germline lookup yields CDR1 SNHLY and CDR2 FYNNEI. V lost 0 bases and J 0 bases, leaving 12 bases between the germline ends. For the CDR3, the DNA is TGTGCCAGCAGTGAAGCGCTTCGGAGGCGCTCCTACAATGAGCAGTTCTTC. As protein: CASSEALRRRSYNEQFF.

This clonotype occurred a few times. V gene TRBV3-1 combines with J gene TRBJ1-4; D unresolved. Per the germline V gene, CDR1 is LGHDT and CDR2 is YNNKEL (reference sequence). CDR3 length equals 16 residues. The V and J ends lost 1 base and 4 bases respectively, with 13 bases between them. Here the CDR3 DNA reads TGTGCCAGCAGCCAAGGGATTACAACGGGTAATGAAAAACTGTTTTTT. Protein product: CASSQGITTGNEKLFF.